Below are 5 T cell receptor beta chains sequenced from a single sample in a study of beta chain features in type 1 diabetes. Findings and caveats of the study: Among patients with Type 1 diabetes, TCRB CDR3s were moderately but significantly shorter in every one of the four CD4+ subsets.

For these TCRs, the target antigens are not known. The sequenced template was cDNA made from the entire isolated RNA. Assay used: immunoSEQ multiplex PCR; TCRdb lists only in-frame clones, some missing. The table includes 330,000 or so clones, over 10% detected once. The sample taken for sequencing was naive CD4+ T cells from blood. The receptors shown here come from a woman younger than 30 with type 1 diabetes.

The rearrangement joins TRBV18 to TRBJ1-1; D is ambiguous. Germline CDR1 is KGHSH and CDR2 is LQKENI. With 1 base removed from V and 7 bases from J, the gap between germline ends came to 13 bases. The CDR3 length is 14 residues. CDR3 DNA: TGTGCCAGCTCACCACAGGACGGGGTTGGTGAAGCTTTCTTT. This codes for CASSPQDGVGEAFF.

Only a few counts were recorded for this clone. This chain connects TRBV11-2 to TRBJ2-6; 9 nucleotides agree with TRBD1. The CDR3 length is 18 residues. J lost 0 bases, V lost 5 bases, and 8 bases had no gene match. Looked up from germline, CDR1 is SGHAT and CDR2 is FQNNGV. Here the CDR3 DNA reads TGTGCCAGCAGCGCCCTGGGGACAGGGAACTCTGGGGCCAACGTCCTGACTTTC. The encoded protein is CASSALGTGNSGANVLTF. The variable domain in full, completed from reference TRBV11-2 and TRBJ2-6, reads EAGVAQSPRYKIIEKRQSVAFWCNPISGHATLYWYQQILGQGPKLLIQFQNNGVVDDSQLPKDRFSAERLKGVDSTLKIQPAKLEDSAVYLCASSALGTGNSGANVLTFGAGSRLTVL.

This chain uses TRBV5-4 with TRBJ2-3, with 10 bases fitting TRBD2. The CDR3 loop spans 16 amino acids. Germline V CDR1 and CDR2: SGHNT, YYREEE (reference sequence). V lost 4 bases and J lost 6; bases outside the gene matches: 11. Here the CDR3 DNA reads TGTGCCAGCAGCCCCCAAGCTAGCGGGGGAGGGGATACGCAGTATTTT. Protein product: CASSPQASGGGDTQYF.

The chain couples TRBV7-9 to TRBJ1-6; D gene uncertain. Germline V gene lookup returns CDR1 SEHNR and CDR2 FQNEAQ (reference sequence). There are 13 residues in the CDR3. The germline V and J ends were trimmed by 1 base and 8 bases, with 6 bases remaining between them. CDR3 nucleotide sequence: TGTGCCAGCAGCTTAGGTCTTGATTCACCCCTCCACTTT. This encodes CASSLGLDSPLHF.

This clone was seen a handful of times. The chain has TRBV4-3 and TRBJ1-5, with no clear D. The CDR3 loop spans 13 amino acids. CDR1 is LGHNA, CDR2 YSLEER, per germline. The V gene lost 1 base and the J gene lost 4 bases, with 5 bases spanning the gap. The CDR3 nucleotides read TGCGCCAGCAGCCAAGCGGAGAATCAGCCCCAGCATTTT. Residues: CASSQAENQPQHF.